These 10 T cell receptor beta chains were all obtained from the same sample, sequenced in a study of CD8 T cells in Susac syndrome. Reverse transcription of 0.5 to 1 ug RNA was performed with random hexamers. TCRdb ran MiXCR on the immunoSEQ multiplex PCR reads and lists one entry per CDR3 protein. The data hold about 120,000 distinct CDR3 sequences, with around 94% observed a single time. What was sequenced was CD4+ T cells from PBMCs. The receptors shown here come from a human donor in good health.

V is TRBV20-1 and J is TRBJ2-3; no clear D. Germline V CDR1 and CDR2: DFQATT, SNEGSKA (reference sequence). V dropped 0 bases and J dropped 5 bases, with 9 bases sitting between them. The CDR3 length is 13 residues. CDR3 residues: CSARDSQLDTQYF. The CDR3 nucleotides are TGCAGTGCTAGAGATTCTCAGTTAGATACGCAGTATTTT.

The V call is TRBV23-1, the J call TRBJ1-4; 9 bases map to TRBD1. TRBV23-1 is an ORF, with its function uncertain. The CDR3 sequence is 17 residues long. The ends lost 4 bases at V and 8 bases at J; junction bases unmatched: 14. The CDR3 bases are TGCGCCAGCAGTCTTTTCTTGGGGACAGGGCACAGAGAAAAACTGTTTTTT. Translation gives CASSLFLGTGHREKLFF.

The table lists this clonotype with a count of one. The chain links TRBV6-5 to TRBJ2-7; 7 nucleotides match TRBD2. CDR3 length: 16 amino acids. Germline V gene sequence: CDR1 MNHEY, CDR2 SVGAGI. The ends lost 0 bases at V and 1 base at J; junction bases unmatched: 6. The CDR3 bases are TGTGCCAGCAGTTACTCGATGGCTAGCGGTTCCTACGAGCAGTACTTC. Translating it yields CASSYSMASGSYEQYF.

This clonotype has a single count. The chain couples TRBV25-1 to TRBJ2-3; 15 positions agree with TRBD2. In germline, CDR1 is MGHDK, CDR2 SYGVNS. The CDR3 sequence is 14 residues long. V gave up 8 bases and J gave up 3 bases; unmatched junction bases: 0. CDR3 coding DNA: TGTGCCAGCGGGACTAGCGGGGGGACAGATACGCAGTATTTT. Translating it yields CASGTSGGTDTQYF.

V is TRBV9 and J is TRBJ2-3, with D tentatively TRBD2 (5 bases). CDR3 size: 15 residues. Trimming cost V 4 bases and J 0 bases, with 12 bases left between them. The germline V gene encodes CDR1 SGDLS and CDR2 YYNGEE. CDR3 nucleotide sequence: TGTGCCAGCAGCTTTAGCGCAATCAGCACAGATACGCAGTATTTT. Translation: CASSFSAISTDTQYF.

This clonotype was seen only once. The chain is built from TRBV27 and TRBJ2-2; TRBD1 aligns across 10 bases. The CDR3 contains 18 residues. In germline, CDR1 is MNHEY, CDR2 SMNVEV (reference sequence). The junction had 10 bases not matched to a gene; V was cut back by 1 base and J by 5 bases. The CDR3 loop is CASSLYGTGVEATGELFF. CDR3 in DNA: TGTGCCAGCAGTTTATACGGGACAGGGGTTGAGGCAACCGGGGAGCTGTTTTTT.

V is TRBV19 and J is TRBJ2-1, with 7 bases aligning to TRBD2. In germline, CDR1 is LNHDA, CDR2 SQIVND (reference sequence). The CDR3 runs to 13 residues. Unmatched junction bases numbered 13, after V lost 10 bases and J lost 10 bases. The CDR3 DNA reads TGTGCCACAGGGAGGGGATTTGGGATGGAGCAGTTCTTC. Its protein is CATGRGFGMEQFF.

The chain recombines TRBV29-1 with TRBJ2-7; no clear D. This CDR3 region has 9 residues. The germline V and J ends were trimmed by 7 bases and 5 bases, with 6 bases remaining between them. CDR1 is SQVTM and CDR2 is ANQGSEA in the germline V gene. This CDR3 reads CSALDEQYF. CDR3 nucleotide sequence: TGCAGCGCTCTGGACGAGCAGTACTTC.

This sequence joins TRBV3-1 and TRBJ2-7; TRBD1 agrees at 8 bases. The J segment lost 3 bases and the V segment lost 4 bases, leaving 11 bases of the junction unmatched. Germline assignment: CDR1 LGHDT and CDR2 YNNKEL (reference sequence). The CDR3 runs 16 residues. For the CDR3, the DNA is TGTGCCAGCAGCCCGTTCCCGTGGACAGGGAGCTACGAGCAGTACTTC. It encodes CASSPFPWTGSYEQYF.

The V and J genes are TRBV28 and TRBJ2-5, with 7 nucleotides matching TRBD2. Germline V gene data show CDR1 as MDHEN and CDR2 as SYDVKM. The V segment lost 2 bases and the J segment 7 bases; nucleotides outside the gene matches: 4. This CDR3 comprises 13 residues. The chain's CDR3 is CASSLPSGGTQYF. The CDR3, as DNA: TGTGCCAGCAGTTTACCTAGCGGAGGGACCCAGTACTTC.